This TCR beta chain emerged from a study of cytomegalovirus exposure and HLA in healthy donors. Only in-frame clones appear in the TCRdb table, and some are missing; sequencing was by immunoSEQ multiplex PCR. The sample yields 150,000 to 200,000 clones, about 81% seen once. This CDR3 is 17 amino acids long. Germline V CDR1 and CDR2: LGHNA, YNFKEQ. Trimming at V came to 3 bases and at J to 4 bases, leaving 11 bases not matched to a gene. The rearrangement links TRBV4-2 to TRBJ1-2; 10 nucleotides align to TRBD1. This TCR was recovered from a young woman in good health and CMV-seronegative. The sequenced material came from PBMCs. The CDR3 loop is CASSHSHGGTGAYGYTF. The CDR3 nucleotides read TGTGCCAGCAGCCACTCCCACGGGGGGACAGGGGCCTATGGCTACACCTTC.